This TCR beta chain was retrieved from a study of shared clonotypes between healthy human individuals. This clone was seen more than once but under ten times. Sequencing was performed with immunoSEQ multiplex PCR; in TCRdb, only in-frame clones are kept and a portion is missing. In the table there are about 2.1 million clones, around 93% of which are singletons. The naive CD8 subset, CD45RO-negative cells positively selected for CCR7, excluded terminally differentiated effector memory CD45RA+ cells. V lost 6 bases, J lost 7 bases, and 4 bases stayed unmatched. The CDR3 is 12 amino acids. Germline V gives CDR1 SEHNR, CDR2 FQNEAQ (reference sequence).

Sequenced input: naive CD8+ T cells from PBMCs. The genes are TRBV7-9 and TRBJ1-1, with 8 positions matching TRBD1. The TCR sequence derives from a man aged 18 to 29 in good health. Some clones in this sample may be carry-over from other donors' samples. Here the CDR3 reads CASSRDRLEAFF. The CDR3 DNA sequence: TGTGCCAGCAGTAGGGACAGGCTTGAAGCTTTCTTT.